The rows below give T cell receptor beta chains drawn from one sample of a study of cytomegalovirus exposure and HLA in healthy donors. Sequenced by immunoSEQ multiplex PCR; TCRdb stores in-frame clones only, minus some. The sample data list 70,000 or so clones. Sequences were obtained from PBMCs. The receptors shown here come from a boy aged 10-17 years in good health and CMV-seronegative. CDR3s leave out the opening cysteine and the closing phenylalanine or tryptophan. The D gene is left open where the match is weak.

>TRBJ1-4|-|TRBV4-1
ASSQEFAGGEKLF
>TRBJ1-1|-|TRBV29-1
SVDVQVIATEAF
>TRBJ1-1|TRBD1|TRBV7-6
ASSLIGTGGPGVEAF
>TRBJ1-1|TRBD1|TRBV19
ASSKDRGHAEAF
>TRBJ1-2|TRBD1|TRBV6-1
ASSETGTGRGYT
>TRBJ1-2|-|TRBV5-1
ASSLTVEGRGYT
>TRBJ1-2|-|TRBV20-1
SAGEGGQT
>TRBJ1-1|-|TRBV6-1
ATPGDPEYTEAF
>TRBJ1-1|TRBD1|TRBV30
AWSVETGGTEAF
>TRBJ2-7|-|TRBV15
ATSRDWREDEQY
>TRBJ1-5|TRBD1|TRBV19
ASRRTGPRFNQPQH
>TRBJ1-1|TRBD1|TRBV29-1
SVLTGPSEAF